This T cell receptor beta chain came from a study of blood T cell repertoires in COVID-19 (dated by TCRdb to the early 2020s). For the wider study: The collaborator samples originated in the United States, Italy and Spain and spanned the acute and convalescent phases of COVID-19. The material from the prospective study consisted of cDNA or gDNA derived from T cells, B-cell-depleted T cells, or PBMCs. Where available, HLA class I and class II types were obtained from metadata supplied by the sample provider rather than from assay-based typing. The repertoires were released in a freely available public database meant as a resource for research on the immune response to SARS-CoV-2. The dataset comprised deeply sampled blood TCRbeta repertoires from subjects exposed to, actively infected with, or recovered from COVID-19. Nearly every sample came with metadata listing a de-identified subject ID, COVID-19 status, age in years and sex. Samples came from the ongoing ImmuneRACE study (first 160 participants) plus 1,254 subjects from 6 global collaborators.

Relative to germline, V is 9 bases shorter and J is 3 bases shorter, with 15 bases between their ends. Per the germline V gene (reference sequence), LNHDA is the CDR1 and SQIVND is the CDR2. Taken from cysteine to phenylalanine, the CDR3 has 14 residues. This entry keeps only the CDR3 DNA: 42 bases, framed from base 1. Beyond this particular receptor, the publication reports: Clinical and demographic metadata were provided uncurated, with the amount varying by source and participant.

Samples from volunteer blood donors who had recovered from COVID-19 were contributed by a second Seattle source. The collaborating institutions used their own protocols to collect whole blood in K2EDTA tubes. For TCRbeta analysis, collaborator samples were shipped as frozen whole blood, as isolated PBMCs, or as DNA extracted from either sample type. This clone has just one count. The target of this receptor is not known. One base away there is no much larger clone; base qualities are not given. TCRbeta CDR3 regions were amplified from genomic DNA using the immunoSEQ Assay, a bias-controlled multiplex PCR. In the paper's pipeline: Nucleated cell counts per sample were estimated from amplification of reference gene primers within the assay. Sequence reads were collapsed and filtered to measure the absolute abundance of every unique TCRbeta CDR3 rearrangement. For each sample, productive Simpson clonality was calculated by taking the square root of Simpson's diversity index across productive rearrangements. Imported from immuneACCESS, the table was reduced by TCRdb to in-frame sequences with V and J called. These copies leave out some clones; in studies compared against another copy, an unresolved V gene accounts for under half, and the cause of the remainder is not known. That table furnishes V, J and clone size, whereas the DNA furnished D and trimming. For this sample the table gives about 190,000 clones, of which 65% to 80% were detected only once. The leading ten clones occupy 13% of the sample.

This chain joins TRBV19 to TRBJ2-1; the D segment could be TRBD1, given 6 matching bases. The clonotype comes from a man aged 50-59 years who had recovered from COVID-19. Sequencing used peripheral blood. The sequenced DNA is TGTGCCAGCCCAGGGGTAAACCACTACAATGAGCAGTTCTTC. Translated, this gives CASPGVNHYNEQFF.